Presented here are 23 T cell receptor beta chains from one specimen sequenced in a study of glioma-infiltrating T cells. Amplification of TCR alpha and beta CDR3 regions from RNA used iRepertoire nested multiplex PCR. Via MiXCR, TCRdb re-called the multiplex PCR reads, giving one row per CDR3 protein. The table has under 200,000 distinct CDR3 sequences, about 46% seen once. The sequencing sample was made of glioma tissue, nonneoplastic brain tissue, or PBMCs (not recorded which). The receptors here all came from a human donor with low-grade glioma or glioblastoma, undergoing nonglioma brain surgery, or in good health (not recorded which).

The rearrangement uses TRBV19 and TRBJ1-6; D is perhaps TRBD1 (6 bases). There are 14 residues in the CDR3. Germline V gene data show CDR1 as LNHDA and CDR2 as SQIVND (reference sequence). DNA of the CDR3: TGTTCCGTCGGGCCCGTACAGGGTAATTCACCCCTCCACTTT. Protein sequence: CSVGPVQGNSPLHF.

The chain recombines TRBV19 with TRBJ2-5, with 9 bases aligning to TRBD1. Germline lookup yields CDR1 LNHDA and CDR2 SQIVND (reference sequence). The ends lost 3 bases at V and 5 bases at J; junction bases unmatched: 4. This CDR3 spans 14 amino acids. The DNA for the CDR3 is TGTGCCAGTAGTATCGCCGGGACAGGGGAGACCCAGTACTTC. This sequence encodes CASSIAGTGETQYF.

About this clonotype: This may arise from a read error, as a much more abundant clone is one base away. The chain uses TRBV18 and TRBJ2-1, with D maybe TRBD2 (5 bases). The CDR3 totals 14 residues. Germline lookup yields CDR1 KGHSH and CDR2 LQKENI. The CDR3 bases are TGTGACAGCTCCGCCGACTATTTCGCCAATGAGCAGTTCTTC. This encodes CDSSADYFANEQFF.

CDR3 in DNA: TGTGCCATCAGTGAACAGGGGATTATCGATACGCAGTATTTT. It specifies CAISEQGIIDTQYF. This chain uses TRBV10-3 with TRBJ2-3, with 7 bases identical to TRBD1. Germline V gene lookup returns CDR1 ENHRY and CDR2 SYGVKD. The CDR3 spans 14 residues. With 3 bases clipped from V and 6 bases from J, the junction kept 6 bases outside the gene matches.

This clonotype was counted between two and nine times. J is TRBJ2-1 and V is TRBV11-3, with 8 bases identical to TRBD1. Germline V gives CDR1 SGHNT, CDR2 YENEEA. The CDR3 spans 15 residues. V lost 6 bases, J lost 7 bases, and 11 bases stayed unmatched. The CDR3 is CASSSGGLSGNEQFF. CDR3 in DNA: TGTGCCAGCAGTTCAGGGGGCCTAAGCGGTAATGAGCAGTTCTTC.

The CDR3 reads CASSLARGQFNEQFF. As DNA, the CDR3 is TGTGCCAGCAGCTTAGCGAGGGGGCAGTTTAATGAGCAGTTCTTC. The chain joins TRBV7-3 to TRBJ2-1; 7 bases are shared with TRBD1. This CDR3 is 15 amino acids long. CDR1 and CDR2 from the germline V gene are SGHTA and FQGTGA. With V trimmed by 2 bases and J by 7 bases, 8 bases remained unmatched.

There are many counts of this clonotype. This chain uses TRBV28 with TRBJ2-1, with TRBD2 identical over 10 bases. V dropped 3 bases and J dropped 6; count of bases not matched to a gene: 11. Germline V gene sequence: CDR1 MDHEN, CDR2 SYDVKM. The CDR3 consists of 17 residues. Here the CDR3 reads CASSFFLAGVSANEQFF. The CDR3 nucleotides are TGTGCCAGCAGTTTCTTTCTAGCGGGAGTATCGGCCAATGAGCAGTTCTTC.

Comment on this clonotype: Sequence at one end of the junction differs from germline and may be a read error. The chain recombines TRBV12-3 or TRBV12-4 with TRBJ2-1; TRBD2 might be the D (6 bases). CDR3 length: 11 residues. The CDR3 bases are TGTGCCAGCAGTTTTAGCGGTGAGCATTTCTTC. Translating gives CASSFSGEHFF.

This clonotype has ten or more counts. This chain uses TRBV6-1 with TRBJ2-1; TRBD1 matches at 7 bases. V gave up 1 base and J gave up 10 bases; unmatched junction bases: 4. Germline V gene data show CDR1 as MNHNS and CDR2 as SASEGT. This CDR3 has 13 amino acids. CDR3 residues: CASSEDRGDEQFF. The CDR3 coding sequence is TGTGCCAGCAGTGAAGACAGGGGTGACGAGCAGTTCTTC.

V gene TRBV7-2 combines with J gene TRBJ2-7; a weak D match, TRBD2 (5 bases). Germline assignment: CDR1 SGHTA and CDR2 FQGNSA. This CDR3 is 15 amino acids long. Trimming took off 4 bases at V and 7 bases at J, with 20 bases between the two ends. The CDR3 reads CASSSSRAVYKEQYF. CDR3 coding DNA: TGTGCCAGCAGCTCCAGCCGAGCGGTCTACAAGGAGCAGTACTTC.

Notes on this clonotype: At one of its ends the junction is not consistent with the germline gene, which may arise from a read error. In nucleotides, the CDR3 is TGTGCCAGCAGTGCTAGCGGGAGTTTAAAGAATGAGCAGTACTTT. It specifies CASSASGSLKNEQYF. This chain joins TRBV25-1 and TRBJ2-3, with 10 bases that match TRBD2. Germline V gives CDR1 MGHDK, CDR2 SYGVNS. The CDR3 totals 15 residues.

Concerning this clonotype: This may be a read error: a much more frequent sequence differs by one nucleotide. The genes are TRBV28 and TRBJ2-2; TRBD2 matches at 7 bases. The germline V gene encodes CDR1 MDHEN and CDR2 SYDVKM. This CDR3 has 14 residues. The chain's CDR3 is CASKRAGYTGDLFF. CDR3 bases: TGTGCCAGCAAGCGAGCGGGGTACACCGGGGATCTGTTTTTT.

This clonotype was detected only a few times. The CDR3 sequence: CASSQGLAGQIEQYF. CDR3 nucleotides: TGCGCCAGCAGCCAAGGACTAGCGGGACAGATCGAGCAGTACTTC. This rearrangement joins TRBV4-1 to TRBJ2-7; 11 positions agree with TRBD2. This CDR3 has 15 residues. The J segment lost 6 bases and the V segment lost 1 base, leaving 5 bases of the junction unmatched. The germline CDR1 and CDR2 sequences are MGHRA and YSYEKL.

This clonotype was detected only once. V is TRBV4-1 and J is TRBJ2-1; D is uncertain. Germline V CDR1 and CDR2: MGHRA, YSYEKL. V was clipped by 0 bases and J by 0 bases, with 18 bases between them. The CDR3 spans 19 residues. The DNA of the CDR3 is TGCGCCAGCAGCCAAGAAATAGGACGGTCAGTCCCCTCCTACAATGAGCAGTTCTTC. Its translation: CASSQEIGRSVPSYNEQFF.

This clonotype was seen at least ten times. CDR3 sequence (DNA): TGCAGTGCTAGAGACATAGCGGGGTCCTACAATGAGCAGTTCTTC. Protein product: CSARDIAGSYNEQFF. The J gene is TRBJ2-1, the V gene TRBV20-1; 8 positions agree with TRBD2. The germline V gene encodes CDR1 DFQATT and CDR2 SNEGSKA (reference sequence). V lost 0 bases to trimming and J lost 1 base; unmatched junction nucleotides: 2. CDR3 length: 15 amino acids.

Notes on this clonotype: This may be a read error: a much more frequent sequence differs by one nucleotide. This chain links TRBV7-6 with TRBJ2-1; perhaps TRBD1 as D (5 bases). The CDR3 spans 16 residues. The germline V gene encodes CDR1 SGHVS and CDR2 FNYEAQ. V shed 4 bases and J shed 4 bases, with 17 bases lying between them. CDR3 DNA sequence: TGTGCCAGCAGCTCAGTCGGCGTGACAGATTACAATGAGCAGTTCTTC. This translates into CASSSVGVTDYNEQFF. Drawing the rest from reference TRBV7-6 and TRBJ2-1, the complete variable domain is GAGVSQSPRYKVTKRGQDVALRCDPISGHVSLYWYRQALGQGPEFLTYFNYEAQQDKSGLPNDRFSAERPEGSISTLTIQRTEQRDSAMYRCASSSVGVTDYNEQFFGPGTRLTVL.

Comments on this clonotype: This clone may be a read error of a much larger clone one base away. The chain is built from TRBV7-2 and TRBJ2-5; 10 nucleotides match TRBD2. V was pared by 5 bases and J by 6 bases, with 9 bases of the junction left unmatched. The CDR3 length is 15 residues. Germline assignment: CDR1 SGHTA and CDR2 FQGNSA. CDR3 nucleotide sequence: TGTGCCAGCAGCCCCGGACTAGCGGCCCCAAAGACCCAGTACTTC. Amino acids: CASSPGLAAPKTQYF. The entire variable domain, with the rest obtained from reference TRBV7-2 and TRBJ2-5, is as follows: GAGVSQSPSNKVTEKGKDVELRCDPISGHTALYWYRQSLGQGLEFLIYFQGNSAPDKSGLPSDRFSAERTGGSVSTLTIQRTQQEDSAVYLCASSPGLAAPKTQYFGPGTRLLVL.

The chain links TRBV28 to TRBJ2-5; D uncertain. The CDR3 sequence is 12 residues long. V lost 6 bases to trimming and J lost 5 bases, with 10 bases between them. CDR1 is MDHEN and CDR2 is SYDVKM in the germline V gene. CDR3 in amino acids: CASRSGGETQYF. DNA of the CDR3: TGTGCCAGCAGGTCCGGCGGTGAGACCCAGTACTTC.

The genes are TRBV19 and TRBJ1-1; D call uncertain. This CDR3 spans 13 amino acids. Trimming left V 2 bases short and J 3 bases short, with 7 bases between. The germline gives CDR1 LNHDA, CDR2 SQIVND (reference sequence). CDR3: CASSITGDTEAFF. The CDR3, as DNA: TGTGCCAGTAGTATAACCGGAGACACTGAAGCTTTCTTT.

V usage is TRBV5-1 and J usage is TRBJ2-2, with TRBD2 as a possible D gene (5 bases). V shed 7 bases and J shed 2 bases, with 12 bases lying between them. The CDR3 is made up of 14 amino acids. The germline CDR1 and CDR2 sequences are SGHRS and YFSETQ. CDR3 amino acids: CASEGRLNTGELFF. The CDR3, as DNA: TGCGCCAGCGAGGGTAGGTTAAACACCGGGGAGCTGTTTTTT.

For this clonotype: At one end, the junction sequence differs from germline, possibly due to a read error. This sequence joins TRBV3-1 and TRBJ2-3; D tentatively reads TRBD1 or TRBD2 (5 bases each). Germline lookup yields CDR1 LGHDT and CDR2 YNNKEL (reference sequence). The CDR3 runs to 16 residues. CDR3 loop: CASSQDWGSSTDKQYF. For the CDR3, the DNA is TGTGCCAGCAGCCAAGATTGGGGGTCCAGCACAGATAAGCAGTATTTT.

This clonotype was detected only a few times. The chain has TRBV5-1 and TRBJ1-1, with unresolved D. The CDR3 totals 14 residues. Germline assignment: CDR1 SGHRS and CDR2 YFSETQ. V gave up 6 bases and J gave up 0 bases, with 12 bases separating them. The CDR3 loop is CASTRDYLNTEAFF. Here the CDR3 DNA reads TGCGCCAGCACCCGGGATTACTTGAACACTGAAGCTTTCTTT.

Concerning this clonotype: Just one base apart from a much larger clone, this may be a read error. The chain links TRBV28 to TRBJ1-1; unclear D gene. Deletions cut 6 bases from V and 5 bases from J, with 16 bases between. This CDR3 is 14 amino acids long. The germline CDR1 and CDR2 sequences are MDHEN and SYDVKM. The CDR3 loop reads CASRPGPGRTEAFF. The CDR3 nucleotides read TGTGCCAGCAGGCCCGGGCCGGGAAGAACTGAAGCTTTCTTT.